One sample yielded the 12 T cell receptor beta chains listed below, sequenced in a study of hypomethylating agent response in myelodysplastic syndrome. Repertoires were generated with immunoSEQ multiplex PCR, while TCRdb's copy carries only in-frame clones and drops some. The table records 2,800 or so clones, about four fifths of them present only once. The sequences come from bone marrow, collected before or after starting hypomethylating agent treatment for myelodysplastic syndrome (not recorded which). The receptors come from a human donor with myelodysplastic syndrome.

J is TRBJ1-6 and V is TRBV19; the match to TRBD1 covers 10 bases. The CDR3 runs to 14 residues. Germline V lookup: CDR1 LNHDA, CDR2 SQIVND (reference sequence). V shed 5 bases and J 7 bases; nucleotides not matched to a gene: 2. In nucleotides, the CDR3 is TGTGCCAGTAGTCGACAGGGGGCGAATTCACCCCTCCACTTT. Residues: CASSRQGANSPLHF.

This clone was counted between two and nine times. The V and J genes are TRBV7-9 and TRBJ2-7; 8 bases fit TRBD2. Unmatched junction bases numbered 8, after V lost 5 bases and J lost 2 bases. CDR1 and CDR2 (germline): SEHNR, FQNEAQ (reference sequence). The CDR3 spans 15 residues. The CDR3 DNA sequence: TGTGCCAGCAGCCCTACGGGAGGGCCCACCTACGAGCAGTACTTC. It yields the protein CASSPTGGPTYEQYF.

In its sample, this clone is hyperexpanded. The rearrangement uses TRBV7-9 and TRBJ2-7; TRBD1 or TRBD2 may be the D gene (7 bases each). Germline values: CDR1 SEHNR, CDR2 FQNEAQ (reference sequence). V was trimmed by 5 bases and J by 6 bases, leaving 23 bases between them. This CDR3 has 16 residues. The CDR3 is CASSLGGGSTGPEQYF. In DNA form, the CDR3 reads TGTGCCAGCAGCCTAGGGGGGGGCTCGACAGGGCCCGAGCAGTACTTC.

The J gene is TRBJ2-3, the V gene TRBV18, with D hard to call. Trimming removed 6 bases at V and 4 bases at J, with 8 bases between. CDR1 KGHSH and CDR2 LQKENI come from the germline V gene. There are 12 residues in the CDR3. The chain's CDR3 is CASSVRADTQYF. The CDR3 nucleotides are TGTGCCAGCTCGGTTCGCGCAGATACGCAGTATTTT.

The chain recombines TRBV5-1 with TRBJ2-1; 10 positions agree with TRBD1. Germline CDR1 SGHRS, CDR2 YFSETQ. This CDR3 is built from 16 residues. Trimming at V came to 4 bases and at J to 4 bases, leaving 8 bases not matched to a gene. The CDR3 reads CASSPETGGEYNEQFF. In DNA, the CDR3 is TGCGCCAGCAGCCCCGAGACAGGGGGCGAGTACAATGAGCAGTTCTTC. The whole variable domain, remainder taken from reference TRBV5-1 and TRBJ2-1, is KAGVTQTPRYLIKTRGQQVTLSCSPISGHRSVSWYQQTPGQGLQFLFEYFSETQRNKGNFPGRFSGRQFSNSRSEMNVSTLELGDSALYLCASSPETGGEYNEQFFGPGTRLTVL.

This chain links TRBV29-1 with TRBJ2-7; 9 bases match TRBD1. The junction had 4 bases not matched to a gene; V was cut back by 7 bases and J by 3 bases. This CDR3 comprises 12 residues. Looked up from germline, CDR1 is SQVTM and CDR2 is ANQGSEA. The CDR3 nucleotides are TGCAGCGCTAGGACAGGGGTCTACGAGCAGTACTTC. This encodes CSARTGVYEQYF.

The rearrangement links TRBV5-6 to TRBJ2-5; TRBD2 agrees at 15 bases. Trimming cost V 4 bases and J 9 bases; bases outside gene matches: 7. The germline CDR1 and CDR2 sequences are SGHDT and YYEEEE. The CDR3 is 15 residues long. For the CDR3, the DNA is TGTGCCAGCAGCACCATGGGACTAGCGGGGGGATCCCAGTACTTC. Translating gives CASSTMGLAGGSQYF.

The chain links TRBV6-6 to TRBJ2-6; TRBD2 matches 12 bases. The CDR3 extends over 16 amino acids. Trimming at V came to 7 bases and at J to 2 bases, leaving 3 bases not matched to a gene. Per the germline V gene, CDR1 is MNHNY and CDR2 is SVGAGI (reference sequence). CDR3 amino acids: CASTLAGGAGANVLTF. The CDR3 DNA follows: TGTGCCAGCACTCTAGCGGGGGGGGCTGGGGCCAACGTCCTGACTTTC.

This sequence joins TRBV7-4 and TRBJ2-7; unclear D gene. This CDR3 has 14 residues. The V end was cut by 3 bases, the J end by 5 bases, with 14 bases between. Germline V CDR1 and CDR2: SGHVT, SQSDAQ. The CDR3 spells CASSLIAGTHEQYF. For the CDR3, the DNA is TGTGCCAGCAGCTTGATAGCAGGTACCCACGAGCAGTACTTC.

The chain carries TRBV2 and TRBJ2-5; D is possibly TRBD1 or TRBD2 (5 bases each). Germline V gives CDR1 SNHLY, CDR2 FYNNEI. This CDR3 has 10 amino acids. The CDR3 DNA reads TGTGTCGAGGGGCGAGAGACCCAGTACTTC. This sequence encodes CVEGRETQYF.

J is TRBJ1-4 and V is TRBV15, with TRBD1 as a possible D gene (6 bases). The CDR3 runs 16 residues. The V gene lost 0 bases and the J gene lost 4 bases, with 12 bases spanning the gap. The germline gives CDR1 LNHNV, CDR2 YYDKDF (reference sequence). CDR3 in DNA: TGTGCCACCAGCAGAGATAGAGGGGGAGGTAATGAAAAACTGTTTTTT. Translation gives CATSRDRGGGNEKLFF.

V gene TRBV6-1 combines with J gene TRBJ1-5; unclear D gene. Deletions cut 6 bases from V and 0 bases from J, with 12 bases between. The V gene's germline CDR1 is MNHNS and CDR2 SASEGT. The CDR3 has 15 residues. CDR3 protein: CASRISGDSNQPQHF. The CDR3 bases are TGTGCCAGCAGGATCTCAGGAGATAGCAATCAGCCCCAGCATTTT.